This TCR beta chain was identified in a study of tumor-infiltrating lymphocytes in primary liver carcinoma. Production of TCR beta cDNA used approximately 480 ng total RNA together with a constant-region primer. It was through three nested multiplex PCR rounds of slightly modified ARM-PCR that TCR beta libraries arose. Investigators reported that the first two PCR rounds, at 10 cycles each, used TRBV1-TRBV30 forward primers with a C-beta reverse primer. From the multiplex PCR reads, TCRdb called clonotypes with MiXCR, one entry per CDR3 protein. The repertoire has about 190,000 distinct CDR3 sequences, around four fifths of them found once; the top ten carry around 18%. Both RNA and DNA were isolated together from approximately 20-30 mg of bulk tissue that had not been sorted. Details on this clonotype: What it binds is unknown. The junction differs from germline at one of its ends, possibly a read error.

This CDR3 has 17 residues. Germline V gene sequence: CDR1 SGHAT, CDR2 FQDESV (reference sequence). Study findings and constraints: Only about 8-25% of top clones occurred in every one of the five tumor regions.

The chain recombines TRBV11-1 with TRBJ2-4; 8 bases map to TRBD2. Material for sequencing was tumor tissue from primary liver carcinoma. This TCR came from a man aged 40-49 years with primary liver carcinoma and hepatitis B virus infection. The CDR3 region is CASSCPGISGTKNIQYF. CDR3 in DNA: TGTGCCAGCAGCTGTCCCGGGATTAGCGGGACTAAAAATATTCAGTACTTC.